This is a list of T cell receptor beta chains from one sample in a study of cytomegalovirus exposure and HLA in healthy donors. Measured with immunoSEQ multiplex PCR; TCRdb has only the in-frame clones, and not every one. The sample lists under 200,000 clones; about 75% were seen once. Specimen: PBMCs. All receptors come from a male donor in good health and CMV-seropositive. Each CDR3 is given with its conserved first and last residue. The order of the fields is J gene, clone size, V gene, CDR3 protein. Where a row states a size, it is once, few, many or the class of an expanded clone; other rows omit it.

J: TRBJ1-2; size: .; V: TRBV7-9; CDR3: CASSSGHGYGYTF
J: TRBJ2-3; size: .; V: TRBV7-3; CDR3: CASSSLAGGTDTQYF
J: TRBJ2-7; size: .; V: TRBV5-1; CDR3: CASSSLLSGGADEQYF
J: TRBJ2-2; size: .; V: TRBV15; CDR3: CATSRGGSGAGTGELFF
J: TRBJ1-1; size: .; V: TRBV2; CDR3: CASSTTGYDTEAFF
J: TRBJ1-2; size: .; V: TRBV9; CDR3: CASSVVPPGDYGYTF
J: TRBJ1-2; size: .; V: TRBV7-9; CDR3: CSSSPVGGDHGYTF
J: TRBJ2-5; size: .; V: TRBV7-3; CDR3: CASSPRGLLQETQYF
J: TRBJ1-3; size: .; V: TRBV29-1; CDR3: CSVALTGTIYF
J: TRBJ2-5; size: .; V: TRBV28; CDR3: CASGRGQSETQYF
J: TRBJ1-1; size: few; V: TRBV13; CDR3: CASEENTEAFF
J: TRBJ1-1; size: few; V: TRBV30; CDR3: CAWSNGGEAFF
J: TRBJ2-7; size: .; V: TRBV27; CDR3: CASSFGLTYEQYF
J: TRBJ1-4; size: .; V: TRBV6-1; CDR3: CASDSRGQQEKLFF
J: TRBJ1-3; size: few; V: TRBV5-6; CDR3: CASSLGRTVRNTIYF
J: TRBJ2-1; size: .; V: TRBV7-2; CDR3: CASSQGGLLYNEQFF
J: TRBJ1-6; size: .; V: TRBV19; CDR3: CASSKQGRESPLHF
J: TRBJ2-7; size: once; V: TRBV29-1; CDR3: CSVGEGLLYEQYF
J: TRBJ2-2; size: .; V: TRBV30; CDR3: CAWINSHGELFF
J: TRBJ1-6; size: .; V: TRBV7-7; CDR3: CASSMTGEEDSPLHF
J: TRBJ2-1; size: .; V: TRBV6-5; CDR3: CASSGTVSSEQFF
J: TRBJ2-3; size: .; V: TRBV30; CDR3: CAWRGRVDTQYF
J: TRBJ2-7; size: few; V: TRBV25-1; CDR3: CASSATGYEQYF
J: TRBJ2-7; size: few; V: TRBV5-6; CDR3: CASSWGQGRYEQYF
J: TRBJ2-2; size: .; V: TRBV12-5; CDR3: CASDDRTGRGTGELFF
J: TRBJ2-7; size: few; V: TRBV6-5; CDR3: CASSYRTVDSSYEQYF
J: TRBJ1-4; size: .; V: TRBV18; CDR3: CASSLGKQLNEKLFF
J: TRBJ2-5; size: .; V: TRBV19; CDR3: CASQQGGAQYF
J: TRBJ2-2; size: .; V: TRBV13; CDR3: CASSPSGGVNTGELFF
J: TRBJ1-6; size: .; V: TRBV19; CDR3: CASREGTGYSPLHF
J: TRBJ1-1; size: .; V: TRBV9; CDR3: CASSPDRVGNTEAFF
J: TRBJ2-5; size: .; V: TRBV6-1; CDR3: CASSWAIQETQYF
J: TRBJ1-1; size: .; V: TRBV2; CDR3: CASRSPRSTEAFF
J: TRBJ2-7; size: few; V: TRBV5-1; CDR3: CASSLDGRGAGEQYF
J: TRBJ2-1; size: .; V: TRBV6-5; CDR3: CASSSLAGGYNEQFF
J: TRBJ1-2; size: .; V: TRBV14; CDR3: CASSRGGIDYGYTF
J: TRBJ2-1; size: once; V: TRBV6-5; CDR3: CASSYETSPPGDEQFF
J: TRBJ2-5; size: .; V: TRBV4-3; CDR3: CASSQDPRGETQYF
J: TRBJ1-6; size: .; V: TRBV6-1; CDR3: CASSVQGSASPLHF
J: TRBJ2-3; size: .; V: TRBV9; CDR3: CASSNREVPRSQYF
J: TRBJ1-2; size: .; V: TRBV2; CDR3: CASSPDRGPYGYTF
J: TRBJ1-1; size: few; V: TRBV5-8; CDR3: CASSPLTGLDTEAFF
J: TRBJ1-3; size: .; V: TRBV27; CDR3: CASSLSQGNTIYF
J: TRBJ2-3; size: .; V: TRBV27; CDR3: CASSLSRLSDTQYF
J: TRBJ2-6; size: .; V: TRBV4-1; CDR3: CASSQDGATGGAGANVLTF
J: TRBJ2-3; size: .; V: TRBV4-1; CDR3: CASSQALGGGRTDTQYF
J: TRBJ2-2; size: .; V: TRBV30; CDR3: CACYRGDLNTGELFF
J: TRBJ2-5; size: .; V: TRBV6-6; CDR3: CASSYSTSTVQETQYF
J: .; size: once; V: TRBV5-1; CDR3: CASSLGGYRDPSYEQYF
J: TRBJ1-2; size: once; V: TRBV7-9; CDR3: CASSLSRERGYGYTF
J: TRBJ2-7; size: .; V: TRBV9; CDR3: CASSSPDGPEQYF
J: TRBJ1-2; size: .; V: TRBV19; CDR3: CASSIEYRTIRYTF
J: TRBJ1-2; size: .; V: TRBV5-8; CDR3: CASSLPGTGGGGHYGYTF
J: TRBJ2-3; size: .; V: TRBV6-5; CDR3: CASSYSNPGDTQYF
J: TRBJ1-5; size: .; V: TRBV25-1; CDR3: CASRRGNQPQHF
J: TRBJ1-5; size: few; V: TRBV6-6; CDR3: CASSWDSSNQPQHF
J: TRBJ2-1; size: .; V: TRBV7-9; CDR3: CASSLDRDNEQFF
J: TRBJ1-1; size: .; V: TRBV27; CDR3: CASSLLQGAETEAFF
J: TRBJ1-1; size: few; V: TRBV7-9; CDR3: CASSLETGKEAFF
J: TRBJ1-2; size: once; V: TRBV6-6; CDR3: CASSYEGQGAPPF